This T cell receptor (beta chain) derives from a study of regulatory T cells in long-lasting Graves disease. Whole-study results and caveats: Only peripheral blood was studied, not thyroid tissue.

For TCR beta, libraries came from iRepertoire HTBI primers and Arm-PCR of CDR3 regions. A single record per CDR3 protein comes from TCRdb applying MiXCR to the multiplex PCR reads. The data contain roughly 400,000 distinct CDR3 sequences, 21% of them singletons. This CDR3 contains 15 residues. The V gene's germline CDR1 is KGHSH and CDR2 LQKENI. Trimming removed 0 bases from V and 0 bases from J; junction bases left unmatched: 1. Regarding time point: persistent/refractory GD, antithyroid drugs over 5 years with positive TRAb. The authors made the TCR library using RNA they extracted from PBMCs. Peripheral blood, approximately 9 milliliters per patient, was collected in EDTA tubes. Comment on this clonotype: Its antigen is not identified.

This chain joins TRBV18 and TRBJ1-1, with 7 bases that match TRBD1. The sequence derives from a female donor with Graves disease. The sample was peripheral blood mononuclear cells (PBMCs), taken when the disease was refractory, from a patient treated with antithyroid drugs. The CDR3, as DNA: TGTGCCAGCTCACCACCGACAGGGATGAACACTGAAGCTTTCTTT. Protein: CASSPPTGMNTEAFF.